This entry lists 27 T cell receptor beta chains sequenced from one sample in a study of Graves' ophthalmopathy and Graves' hyperthyroidism. Transcripts of RNA were the source for amplifying TCR beta CDR3 regions. Second-round multiplex PCR came after first-round RT-PCR with HTBI primers. Using its own MiXCR run on the multiplex PCR reads, TCRdb lists one record per CDR3 protein. The repertoire has more than 550,000 distinct CDR3 sequences, about two fifths of them found once; the top ten carry more than 3%. Sequenced: peripheral blood. The origin of the receptors is an adult man with Graves' ophthalmopathy.

CDR3 amino acids: CASSEETGGDTIYF. CDR3 nucleotide sequence: TGTGCCAGCAGTGAAGAGACAGGGGGAGACACCATATATTTT. This chain links TRBV2 with TRBJ1-3, with TRBD1 matching 9 bases. The germline CDR1 and CDR2 sequences are SNHLY and FYNNEI. This CDR3 contains 14 residues. Trimming cost V 1 base and J 8 bases; bases outside gene matches: 3.

For this clonotype: It may be a read error: a sequence one base away is much more abundant. The chain links TRBV5-1 to TRBJ2-5; D ambiguous. Trimming shortened V by 0 bases and J by 5 bases, and 11 bases separated the two germline ends. Germline V lookup: CDR1 SGHRS, CDR2 YFSETQ. The CDR3 consists of 14 residues. CDR3 loop: CASSLDWVAETQYF. Here the CDR3 DNA reads TGCGCCAGCAGCTTGGATTGGGTCGCGGAGACCCAGTACTTC.

The chain joins TRBV7-8 to TRBJ2-2; 8 positions match TRBD1. V lost 2 bases, J lost 6 bases, and 2 bases stayed unmatched. The CDR3 is 14 amino acids. Looked up from germline, CDR1 is SGHVS and CDR2 is FQNEAQ. The CDR3 DNA reads TGTGCCAGCAGCTTATCGACAGGGGCCGGGGAGCTGTTTTTT. It yields the protein CASSLSTGAGELFF.

This clonotype occurred many times. The CDR3 is CATSDSGENTGELFF. The CDR3 nucleotides are TGTGCCACCAGTGATTCAGGGGAGAACACCGGGGAGCTGTTTTTT. The chain employs TRBV24-1 and TRBJ2-2; tentative D call: TRBD1 (6 bases). The CDR3 sequence is 15 residues long. Germline lookup yields CDR1 KGHDR and CDR2 SFDVKD. Deletions cut 2 bases from V and 1 base from J, with 7 bases between.

The gene calls are TRBV20-1 and TRBJ2-1; 11 bases line up with TRBD1. The trim removed 3 bases at V and 2 bases at J, leaving 3 bases unmatched. CDR3 length equals 15 residues. Germline lookup yields CDR1 DFQATT and CDR2 SNEGSKA (reference sequence). CDR3 DNA: TGCAGTGCTAGCCGGACAGGGGGCGCCTACAATGAGCAGTTCTTC. It translates to CSASRTGGAYNEQFF.

Here the CDR3 reads CSVGQGDGPYGYTF. The CDR3 DNA reads TGCAGCGTAGGACAGGGGGACGGTCCCTATGGCTACACCTTC. This rearrangement joins TRBV29-1 to TRBJ1-2; 10 bases match TRBD1. Trimming took 6 bases from V and 4 from J; bases not matched to a gene: 8. The CDR3 has 14 residues. Germline loops: CDR1 SQVTM, CDR2 ANQGSEA.

The rearrangement joins TRBV29-1 to TRBJ2-5; D not resolved. V lost 4 bases and J 5 bases, leaving 14 bases between the germline ends. This CDR3 is 13 amino acids long. The germline CDR1 and CDR2 sequences are SQVTM and ANQGSEA. The CDR3 sequence: CSVGHGPGETQYF. The CDR3 nucleotides are TGCAGCGTTGGGCACGGTCCTGGGGAGACCCAGTACTTC.

In its sample, this clonotype was seen many times. This sequence joins TRBV20-1 and TRBJ1-3; the match to TRBD1 covers 7 bases. Per the germline V gene, CDR1 is DFQATT and CDR2 is SNEGSKA (reference sequence). Trimming removed 0 bases from V and 3 bases from J; junction bases left unmatched: 2. This CDR3 contains 14 residues. This CDR3 is CSARDRQGGNTIYF. CDR3 in DNA: TGCAGTGCTAGAGATCGACAGGGTGGAAACACCATATATTTT.

This clonotype was found once. This sequence joins TRBV7-3 and TRBJ2-7, with TRBD1 identical over 7 bases. This CDR3 has 15 amino acids. Unmatched junction bases numbered 4, after V lost 0 bases and J lost 2 bases. Germline V lookup: CDR1 SGHTA, CDR2 FQGTGA. The CDR3 loop reads CASSLTDRATYEQYF. CDR3 in DNA: TGTGCCAGCAGCTTAACAGACAGGGCCACCTACGAGCAGTACTTC.

This clonotype has more than one count but fewer than ten. The chain employs TRBV5-8 and TRBJ1-3, with D perhaps TRBD1 (6 bases). Germline V lookup: CDR1 SGHTS, CDR2 YDEGEE. The CDR3 has 15 residues. Trimming took 0 bases from V and 1 from J, leaving 8 bases between them. The CDR3 region is CASSLGGLSGNTIYF. For the CDR3, the DNA is TGTGCCAGCAGCTTGGGGGGGCTTTCTGGAAACACCATATATTTT. Full variable domain (remainder filled in from reference TRBV5-8 and TRBJ1-3): EAGVTQSPTHLIKTRGQQATLRCSPISGHTSVYWYQQALGLGLQFLLWYDEGEERNRGNFPPRFSGRQFPNYSSELNVNALELEDSALYLCASSLGGLSGNTIYFGEGSWLTVV.

This chain connects TRBV29-1 to TRBJ1-1; a possible D gene is TRBD1 (6 bases). CDR1 and CDR2 from the germline V gene are SQVTM and ANQGSEA. The CDR3 runs to 10 residues. The CDR3 loop reads CTTQGTEAFF. The CDR3 nucleotides read TGCACCACCCAGGGGACTGAAGCTTTCTTT.

This clonotype was seen ten or more times. The genes are TRBV7-9 and TRBJ2-3; 12 bases align to TRBD2. CDR1 is SEHNR, CDR2 FQNEAQ, per germline (reference sequence). The CDR3 sequence is 14 residues long. After removal of 5 bases from V and 6 bases from J, the junction contained 3 bases not matched to a gene. The CDR3 bases are TGTGCCAGCAGCAAGACTAGCGGGAGTGATACGCAGTATTTT. Amino acid sequence: CASSKTSGSDTQYF.

CDR3 amino acids: CASSETSGSLETQYF. In DNA, the CDR3 is TGTGCCAGCTCCGAAACCAGCGGGAGTCTGGAGACCCAGTACTTC. The rearrangement joins TRBV18 to TRBJ2-5; TRBD2 agrees at 8 bases. The CDR3 runs 15 residues. V dropped 6 bases and J dropped 5; count of bases not matched to a gene: 11. CDR1 and CDR2 from the germline V gene are KGHSH and LQKENI.

The sample holds a few counts of this clonotype. The chain is built from TRBV6-1 and TRBJ2-2; D uncertain. Germline values: CDR1 MNHNS, CDR2 SASEGT. CDR3 size: 16 residues. V was trimmed by 7 bases and J by 5 bases, leaving 20 bases between them. The chain's CDR3 is CASTLWWVIGTGELFF. The CDR3 DNA reads as TGTGCCAGCACCCTGTGGTGGGTTATTGGAACCGGGGAGCTGTTTTTT.

The rearrangement joins TRBV19 to TRBJ2-6; D remains unclear. Trimming removed 10 bases from V and 2 bases from J, with 15 bases in between. Germline V lookup: CDR1 LNHDA, CDR2 SQIVND (reference sequence). There are 15 residues in the CDR3. DNA of the CDR3: TGTGCCAACAGCGTAGCTGGCCCTGGGGCCAACGTCCTGACTTTC. Its protein product is CANSVAGPGANVLTF.

This clonotype was counted many times. The chain has TRBV9 and TRBJ1-2; TRBD1 matches 9 bases. The germline V gene encodes CDR1 SGDLS and CDR2 YYNGEE. V shed 4 bases, J shed 8 bases, and the junction held 12 bases outside the gene matches. This CDR3 comprises 15 residues. CDR3 protein: CASSLSTGGTQGYTF. CDR3 in DNA: TGTGCCAGCAGCCTTTCGACAGGGGGAACTCAAGGCTACACCTTC.

This clonotype was seen a handful of times. CDR3 sequence reads: CASIERRGGELFF. The CDR3 nucleotides are TGTGCCAGCATCGAGAGGCGTGGCGGGGAGCTGTTTTTT. The genes are TRBV12-3 or TRBV12-4 and TRBJ2-2; D call uncertain. This CDR3 has 13 amino acids. Trimming removed 7 bases from V and 7 bases from J, with 13 bases in between.

This clonotype was picked up one time. With a much larger clone just one base away, this may be a read error. The V call is TRBV10-3, the J call TRBJ1-4, with 7 bases lining up with TRBD1. This CDR3 region has 14 residues. The germline CDR1 and CDR2 sequences are ENHRY and SYGVKD. V was pared by 5 bases and J by 12 bases, with 12 bases of the junction left unmatched. The CDR3 region has the DNA TGTGCCATCAGTTACGGAAGGGACAGTTTGGAACTGTTTTTT. This gives the protein CAISYGRDSLELFF.

This clonotype was seen at least ten times. The gene calls are TRBV29-1 and TRBJ2-7; D ambiguous. CDR3 length equals 13 residues. The V end lost 4 bases, the J end lost 5 bases, and 15 bases lay between the germline ends. Per germline, CDR1 SQVTM and CDR2 ANQGSEA. The CDR3 protein is CSVGPGVRNEQYF. For the CDR3, the DNA is TGCAGCGTTGGTCCGGGTGTGAGGAACGAGCAGTACTTC.

This clonotype was counted many times. This chain joins TRBV5-1 and TRBJ2-7, with 8 bases aligning to TRBD1. Per the germline V gene, CDR1 is SGHRS and CDR2 is YFSETQ. Trimming removed 0 bases from V and 7 bases from J; junction bases left unmatched: 9. The length of the CDR3 is 15 residues. In nucleotides, the CDR3 is TGCGCCAGCAGCTTGGATGGGACAGGCCGCGGGGAGCAGTACTTC. This codes for CASSLDGTGRGEQYF.

A remark on this clonotype: Being one base from a much bigger clone, this may be a read error. Without the conserved terminal phenylalanine or tryptophan, this CDR3 likely stems from a read error. The CDR3 coding sequence is TGTGCCAGCAGCTCCGACGGGGTCGAAAATCGTGGCTACACCTTG. It encodes CASSSDGVENRGYTL. The V and J genes are TRBV7-9 and TRBJ1-2, with D unclear. Trimming took 4 bases from V and 7 from J, leaving 19 bases between them. The CDR3 contains 15 residues. CDR1 SEHNR and CDR2 FQNEAQ come from the germline V gene (reference sequence).

This clonotype has more than one count but fewer than ten. With a much larger clone just one base away, this may be a read error. The chain combines TRBV9 with TRBJ1-1; D unresolved. V lost 0 bases and J 1 base, leaving 7 bases between the germline ends. The CDR3 covers 14 residues. Germline V gene sequence: CDR1 SGDLS, CDR2 YYNGEE. The CDR3 reads CASSVGEGNTEAFF. CDR3 nucleotide sequence: TGTGCCAGCAGCGTAGGGGAGGGGAACACTGAAGCTTTCTTT.

On this clonotype: This may arise from a read error, as a much more abundant clone is one base away. The conserved phenylalanine or tryptophan normally closing the CDR3 is absent here, so this likely arose from a read error. The genes are TRBV2 and TRBJ2-7, with 10 bases lining up with TRBD1. The V gene's germline CDR1 is SNHLY and CDR2 FYNNEI. Trimming at V came to 6 bases and at J to 5 bases, leaving 4 bases not matched to a gene. The CDR3 is made up of 13 amino acids. The CDR3 here is CASRGTGVNEQYL. CDR3 coding DNA: TGTGCCAGCAGGGGGACAGGGGTGAACGAGCAGTACCTC.

This clonotype was seen at least ten times. V and J are TRBV6-5 and TRBJ2-5; 8 positions match TRBD1. Trimming at V came to 0 bases and at J to 7 bases, leaving 7 bases not matched to a gene. The germline gives CDR1 MNHEY, CDR2 SVGAGI. The CDR3 consists of 15 residues. This CDR3 is CASSYSGTGGGTQYF. CDR3 in DNA: TGTGCCAGCAGTTACTCCGGGACAGGTGGTGGGACCCAGTACTTC.

In this sample, this clonotype turned up many times. The genes are TRBV10-3 and TRBJ1-4; a possible D gene is TRBD1 (5 bases). Deletions cut 3 bases from V and 10 bases from J, with 9 bases between. The germline V gene encodes CDR1 ENHRY and CDR2 SYGVKD. The CDR3 has 12 amino acids. As DNA, the CDR3 is TGTGCCATCAGTGACCAGGGAGGAAAACTGTTTTTT. Its protein is CAISDQGGKLFF.

Concerning this clonotype: A clone one base away is much larger, so this may be a read error. The chain is built from TRBV20-1 and TRBJ1-5; TRBD1 matches at 7 bases. Germline V gives CDR1 DFQATT, CDR2 SNEGSKA (reference sequence). V trimming: 4 bases; J trimming: 4 bases; junction bases outside the gene matches: 1. This CDR3 has 12 amino acids. Here the CDR3 reads CSATQGNQPQHF. In DNA form, the CDR3 reads TGCAGTGCTACACAGGGGAATCAGCCCCAGCATTTT.

With respect to this clonotype: Mismatch with germline at one junction end may stem from a read error. The V gene is TRBV10-3, the J gene TRBJ2-5; 10 positions match TRBD1. Per the germline V gene, CDR1 is ENHRY and CDR2 is SYGVKD. The CDR3 has 16 amino acids. CDR3: CASSESTGTGVETQYF. CDR3 DNA sequence: TGTGCCAGCAGTGAATCAACCGGGACAGGGGTGGAGACCCAGTACTTC.